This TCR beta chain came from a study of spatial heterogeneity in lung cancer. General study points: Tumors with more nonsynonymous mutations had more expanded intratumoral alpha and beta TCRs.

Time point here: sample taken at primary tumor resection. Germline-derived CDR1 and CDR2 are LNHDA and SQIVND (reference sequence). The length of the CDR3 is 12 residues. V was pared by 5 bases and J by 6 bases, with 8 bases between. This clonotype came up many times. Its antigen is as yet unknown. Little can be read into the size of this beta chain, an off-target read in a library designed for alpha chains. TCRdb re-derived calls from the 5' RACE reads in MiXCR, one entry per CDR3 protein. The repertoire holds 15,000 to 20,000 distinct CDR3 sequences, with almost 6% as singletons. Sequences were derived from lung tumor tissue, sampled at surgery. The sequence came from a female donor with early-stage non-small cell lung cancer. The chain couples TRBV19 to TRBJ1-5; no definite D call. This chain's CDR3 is CASSPLGQPQHF. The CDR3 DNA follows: TGTGCCAGTAGTCCCCTCGGTCAGCCCCAGCATTTT. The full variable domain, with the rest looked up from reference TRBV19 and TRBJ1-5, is DGGITQSPKYLFRKEGQNVTLSCEQNLNHDAMYWYRQDPGQGLRLIYYSQIVNDFQKGDIAEGYSVSREKKESFPLTVTSAQKNPTAFYLCASSPLGQPQHFGDGTRLSIL.